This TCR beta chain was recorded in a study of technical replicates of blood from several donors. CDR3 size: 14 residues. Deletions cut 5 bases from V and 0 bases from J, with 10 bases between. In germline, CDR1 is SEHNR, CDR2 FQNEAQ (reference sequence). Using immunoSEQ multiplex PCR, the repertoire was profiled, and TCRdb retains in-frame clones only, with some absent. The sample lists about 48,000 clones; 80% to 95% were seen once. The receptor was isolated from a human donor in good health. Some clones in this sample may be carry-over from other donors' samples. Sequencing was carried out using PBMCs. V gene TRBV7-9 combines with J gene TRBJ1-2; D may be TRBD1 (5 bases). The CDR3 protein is CASSPDSTNYGYTF. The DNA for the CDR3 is TGTGCCAGCAGCCCCGACAGTACTAACTATGGCTACACCTTC.